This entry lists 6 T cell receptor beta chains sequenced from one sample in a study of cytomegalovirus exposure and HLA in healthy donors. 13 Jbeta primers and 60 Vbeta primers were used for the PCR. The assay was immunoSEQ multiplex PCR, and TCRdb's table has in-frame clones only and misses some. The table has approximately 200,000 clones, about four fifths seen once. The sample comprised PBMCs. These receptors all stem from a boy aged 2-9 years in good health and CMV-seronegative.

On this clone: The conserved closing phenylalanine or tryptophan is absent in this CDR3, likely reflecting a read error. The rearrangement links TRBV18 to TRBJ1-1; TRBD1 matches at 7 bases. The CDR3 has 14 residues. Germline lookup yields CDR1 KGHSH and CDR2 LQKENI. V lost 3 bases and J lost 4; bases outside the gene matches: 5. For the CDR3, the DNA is TGTGCCAGCTCACCGGGGAACAGGGGCACTGAAGCTTTCTCT. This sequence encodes CASSPGNRGTEAFS.

CDR3 sequence (DNA): TGTGCCAGCAGCCCTCAAGCATTAGAGGGCTACACCTTC. Its translation is CASSPQALEGYTF. The J gene is TRBJ1-2, the V gene TRBV7-2; D call uncertain. Trimming left V 5 bases short and J 8 bases short, with 15 bases between. The CDR3 extends over 13 amino acids. The germline V gene encodes CDR1 SGHTA and CDR2 FQGNSA.

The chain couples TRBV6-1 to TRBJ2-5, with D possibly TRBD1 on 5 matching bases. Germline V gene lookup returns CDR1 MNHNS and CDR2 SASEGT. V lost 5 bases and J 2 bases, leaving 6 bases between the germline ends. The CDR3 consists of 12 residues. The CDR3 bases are TGTGCCAGCAGTTGGACACAAGAGACCCAGTACTTC. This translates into CASSWTQETQYF.

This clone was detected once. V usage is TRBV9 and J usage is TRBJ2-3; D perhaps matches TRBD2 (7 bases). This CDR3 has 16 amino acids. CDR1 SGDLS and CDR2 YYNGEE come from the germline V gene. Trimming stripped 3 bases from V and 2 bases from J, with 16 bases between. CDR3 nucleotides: TGTGCCAGCAGCGATCACAGGGAGGGAAACACAGATACGCAGTATTTT. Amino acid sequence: CASSDHREGNTDTQYF. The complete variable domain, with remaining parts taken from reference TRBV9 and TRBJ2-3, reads DSGVTQTPKHLITATGQRVTLRCSPRSGDLSVYWYQQSLDQGLQFLIQYYNGEERAKGNILERFSAQQFPDLHSELNLSSLELGDSALYFCASSDHREGNTDTQYFGPGTRLTVL.

The CDR3 loop reads CAISELGQGSSYEQYF. Here the CDR3 DNA reads TGTGCCATCAGTGAGTTGGGACAGGGCAGCTCCTACGAGCAGTACTTC. The chain recombines TRBV10-3 with TRBJ2-7; 9 nucleotides align to TRBD1. Germline V gives CDR1 ENHRY, CDR2 SYGVKD. This CDR3 has 16 residues. The J segment lost 0 bases and the V segment lost 1 base, leaving 4 bases of the junction unmatched.

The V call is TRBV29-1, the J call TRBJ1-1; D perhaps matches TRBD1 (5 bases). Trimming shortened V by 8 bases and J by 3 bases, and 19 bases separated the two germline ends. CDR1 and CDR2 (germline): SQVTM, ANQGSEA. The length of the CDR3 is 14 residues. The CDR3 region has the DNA TGCAGCTTTTCCTCGTACGGGGGGTACACTGAAGCTTTCTTT. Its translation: CSFSSYGGYTEAFF.